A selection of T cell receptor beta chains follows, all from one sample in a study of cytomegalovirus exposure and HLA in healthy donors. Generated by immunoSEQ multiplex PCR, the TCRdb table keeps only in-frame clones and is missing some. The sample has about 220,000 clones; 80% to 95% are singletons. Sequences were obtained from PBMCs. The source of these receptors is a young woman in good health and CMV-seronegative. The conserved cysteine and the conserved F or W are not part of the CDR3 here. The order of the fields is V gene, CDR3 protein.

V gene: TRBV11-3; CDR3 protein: ASSSGLSYGYT
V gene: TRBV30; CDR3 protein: AWSVKGGTETQY
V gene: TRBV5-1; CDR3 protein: ASSFPGQGTGELF
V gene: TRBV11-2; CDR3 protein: ASSLGGRAGYT
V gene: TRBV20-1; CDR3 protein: SAGGPNEQF
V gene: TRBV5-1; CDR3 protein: ASTTGTGSLLPTDTQY
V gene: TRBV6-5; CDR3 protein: ASSDGWEGEKLF
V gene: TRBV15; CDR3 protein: ATSPLSNEQF
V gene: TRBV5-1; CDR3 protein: ASSWEGETQY
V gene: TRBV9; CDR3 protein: ASSVVGDRETQY
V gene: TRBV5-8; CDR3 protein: ASSVRLAGGTGELF